Following are 11 T cell receptor beta chains from one sample sequenced in a study of cytomegalovirus exposure and HLA in healthy donors. PCR primers comprised 60 Vbeta and 13 Jbeta primers. Profiled with immunoSEQ multiplex PCR; TCRdb holds only in-frame clones, not every one. The sample contains 90,000 to 150,000 clones, approximately 81% of which appear only once. Source material: PBMCs. The receptors were gathered from a woman aged 40 to 50 in good health and CMV-seronegative.

J is TRBJ1-4 and V is TRBV2; possibly TRBD1 for D (5 bases). The CDR3 spans 14 residues. CDR1 is SNHLY and CDR2 is FYNNEI in the germline V gene. Trimming pared 6 bases from V and 3 bases from J, leaving 11 bases between. Here the CDR3 reads CASRGRGPNEKLFF. The CDR3 region has the DNA TGTGCCAGCAGAGGGCGGGGACCTAATGAAAAACTGTTTTTT.

The sample holds one count of this clone. This chain joins TRBV28 and TRBJ2-7, with a weak D call TRBD1 (5 bases). V was cut by 3 bases and J by 3 bases, with 12 bases left in between. The CDR3 is 14 residues long. Germline V gene lookup returns CDR1 MDHEN and CDR2 SYDVKM. The CDR3 nucleotides are TGTGCCAGCAGTTTCCCAGGACACAGCTACGAGCAGTACTTC. Residues: CASSFPGHSYEQYF.

V usage is TRBV2 and J usage is TRBJ2-1, with D possibly TRBD1 on 5 matching bases. The germline CDR1 and CDR2 sequences are SNHLY and FYNNEI. With 3 bases removed from V and 9 bases from J, the gap between germline ends came to 12 bases. The CDR3 length is 13 residues. CDR3 amino acids: CASSDLPRGEQFF. The CDR3, as DNA: TGTGCCAGCAGTGATCTGCCAAGGGGTGAGCAGTTCTTC.

This clone occurred a few times. The V call is TRBV6-6, the J call TRBJ2-7, with 7 bases aligning to TRBD1. The trim removed 8 bases at V and 2 bases at J, leaving 9 bases unmatched. Germline lookup yields CDR1 MNHNY and CDR2 SVGAGI (reference sequence). CDR3 length: 14 amino acids. The CDR3 sequence is CASSEDRAPYEQYF. The CDR3 coding sequence is TGTGCCAGCTCCGAAGACAGGGCCCCCTACGAGCAGTACTTC.

The V call is TRBV29-1, the J call TRBJ2-7; TRBD1 aligns across 7 bases. The CDR3 runs to 13 residues. From germline, CDR1 is SQVTM and CDR2 ANQGSEA. Trimming cost V 7 bases and J 4 bases; bases outside gene matches: 10. The CDR3 nucleotides read TGCAGCGCTGAGACAGGGAAAAGGTACGAGCAGTACTTC. Translation: CSAETGKRYEQYF.

The chain employs TRBV6-1 and TRBJ1-3, with D perhaps TRBD1 (5 bases). This CDR3 has 16 amino acids. V gave up 4 bases and J gave up 8 bases, with 21 bases separating them. Germline V CDR1 and CDR2: MNHNS, SASEGT. DNA for the CDR3: TGTGCCAGCAGTGTGACAGACTTAGCTCTAAGGGACACCATATATTTT. Translated, it gives CASSVTDLALRDTIYF.

The genes are TRBV7-3 and TRBJ2-1, with 11 bases lining up with TRBD2. This CDR3 spans 15 amino acids. V gave up 5 bases and J gave up 4 bases; unmatched junction bases: 4. Germline loops: CDR1 SGHTA, CDR2 FQGTGA. CDR3 DNA: TGTGCCAGCAGCAGTGGGACTAGCGGTTACAATGAGCAGTTCTTC. It encodes CASSSGTSGYNEQFF.

This clone was recorded only once. The V call is TRBV5-1, the J call TRBJ2-3, with D perhaps TRBD2 (5 bases). Trimming pared 4 bases from V and 6 bases from J, leaving 24 bases between. The germline V gene has CDR1 SGHRS and CDR2 YFSETQ. The CDR3 is 17 amino acids. CDR3 sequence reads: CASSPHPGSAQGDTQYF. The CDR3, as DNA: TGCGCCAGCAGCCCCCACCCCGGTAGCGCGCAAGGGGATACGCAGTATTTT.

The chain combines TRBV25-1 with TRBJ2-1; 10 nucleotides match TRBD1. The J segment lost 8 bases and the V segment lost 5 bases, leaving 6 bases of the junction unmatched. Germline assignment: CDR1 MGHDK and CDR2 SYGVNS. The CDR3 has 14 residues. The CDR3 DNA is TGTGCCAGCAGTCCGGGACAGGGGCACGATGAGCAGTTCTTC. Encoded protein: CASSPGQGHDEQFF.

The chain combines TRBV7-8 with TRBJ1-4; a weak D match, TRBD1 (6 bases). V was clipped by 1 base and J by 8 bases, with 14 bases between them. This CDR3 contains 15 residues. CDR1 and CDR2 from the germline V gene are SGHVS and FQNEAQ. CDR3 loop: CASSLGGQRREKLFF. The CDR3 coding sequence is TGTGCCAGCAGCTTAGGTGGACAGCGGAGGGAAAAACTGTTTTTT. Full variable domain (missing parts from reference TRBV7-8 and TRBJ1-4): GAGVSQSPRYKVAKRGQDVALRCDPISGHVSLFWYQQALGQGPEFLTYFQNEAQLDKSGLPSDRFFAERPEGSVSTLKIQRTQQEDSAVYLCASSLGGQRREKLFFGSGTQLSVL.

The chain uses TRBV19 and TRBJ2-2; 8 bases line up with TRBD2. Germline loops: CDR1 LNHDA, CDR2 SQIVND (reference sequence). V was clipped by 5 bases and J by 0 bases; unmatched bases: 8. CDR3 size: 17 residues. Written as DNA, the CDR3 is TGTGCCAGTAGTGACCTAGCGGGTCTCACGAACACCGGGGAGCTGTTTTTT. Translated, it gives CASSDLAGLTNTGELFF. The full variable domain, in which reference TRBV19 and TRBJ2-2 provide the parts outside the CDR3, is DGGITQSPKYLFRKEGQNVTLSCEQNLNHDAMYWYRQDPGQGLRLIYYSQIVNDFQKGDIAEGYSVSREKKESFPLTVTSAQKNPTAFYLCASSDLAGLTNTGELFFGEGSRLTVL.